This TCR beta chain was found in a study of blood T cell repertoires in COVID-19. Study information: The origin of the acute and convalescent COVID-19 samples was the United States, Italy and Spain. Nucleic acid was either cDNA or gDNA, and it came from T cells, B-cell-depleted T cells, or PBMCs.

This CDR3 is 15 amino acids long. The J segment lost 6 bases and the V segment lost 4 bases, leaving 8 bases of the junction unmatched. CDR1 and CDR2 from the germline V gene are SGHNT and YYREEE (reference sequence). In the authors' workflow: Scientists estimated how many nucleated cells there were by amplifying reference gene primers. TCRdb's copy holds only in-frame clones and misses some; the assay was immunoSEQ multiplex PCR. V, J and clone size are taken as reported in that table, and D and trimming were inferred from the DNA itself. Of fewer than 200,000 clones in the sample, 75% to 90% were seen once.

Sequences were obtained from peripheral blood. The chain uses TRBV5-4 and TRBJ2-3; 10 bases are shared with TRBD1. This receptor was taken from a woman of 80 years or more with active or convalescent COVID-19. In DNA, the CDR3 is TGTGCCAGCAGCCAGAGACAGGGGGCGGGGGATACGCAGTATTTT. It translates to CASSQRQGAGDTQYF. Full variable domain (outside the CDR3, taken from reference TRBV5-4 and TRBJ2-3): ETGVTQSPTHLIKTRGQQVTLRCSSQSGHNTVSWYQQALGQGPQFIFQYYREEENGRGNFPPRFSGLQFPNYSSELNVNALELDDSALYLCASSQRQGAGDTQYFGPGTRLTVL.